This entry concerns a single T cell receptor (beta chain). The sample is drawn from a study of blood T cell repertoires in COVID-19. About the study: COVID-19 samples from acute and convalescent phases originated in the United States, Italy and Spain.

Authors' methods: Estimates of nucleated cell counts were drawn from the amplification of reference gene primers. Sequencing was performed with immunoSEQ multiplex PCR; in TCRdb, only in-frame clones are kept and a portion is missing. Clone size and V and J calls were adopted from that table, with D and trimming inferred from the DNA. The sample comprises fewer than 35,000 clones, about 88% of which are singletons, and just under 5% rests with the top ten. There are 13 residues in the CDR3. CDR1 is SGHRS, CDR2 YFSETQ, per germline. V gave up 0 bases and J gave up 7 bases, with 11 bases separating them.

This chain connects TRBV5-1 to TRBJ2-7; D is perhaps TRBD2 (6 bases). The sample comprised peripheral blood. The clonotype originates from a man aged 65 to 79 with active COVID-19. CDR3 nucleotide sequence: TGCGCCAGCAGCTTGGCCGGCGGGGAGGAGCAGTACTTC. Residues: CASSLAGGEEQYF.